These T cell receptor beta chains were read from a single sample in a study of cytomegalovirus exposure and HLA in healthy donors. TCRdb's table, derived via immunoSEQ multiplex PCR, lists solely in-frame clones and lacks some. The table shows 89,000 or so clones, with 84% occurring only once. Sequenced: PBMCs. These receptors were taken from a woman under 30 in good health and CMV-seropositive. CDR3s include the opening cysteine and the closing phenylalanine or tryptophan.

V gene: TRBV5-6; J gene: TRBJ1-5; CDR3 length: 14; CDR3 protein: CASSFQGPNQPQHF
V gene: TRBV4-2; J gene: TRBJ2-7; CDR3 length: 12; CDR3 protein: CASSQNGYEQYF
V gene: TRBV5-4; J gene: TRBJ1-1; CDR3 length: 16; CDR3 protein: CASIPPPGQLNTEAFF
V gene: TRBV30; J gene: TRBJ1-4; CDR3 length: 16; CDR3 protein: CAWSQGGLLLSEKLFF
V gene: TRBV6-1; J gene: TRBJ2-3; CDR3 length: 15; CDR3 protein: CASRARDRNTDTQYF
V gene: TRBV19; J gene: TRBJ1-5; CDR3 length: 13; CDR3 protein: CASSIGLGQPQHF
V gene: TRBV2; J gene: TRBJ2-2; CDR3 length: 16; CDR3 protein: CASSDRGDVSGGELFF
V gene: TRBV9; J gene: TRBJ2-5; CDR3 length: 16; CDR3 protein: CASSPLGGVHQETQYF
V gene: TRBV28; J gene: TRBJ1-1; CDR3 length: 12; CDR3 protein: CASSLRSTEAFF
V gene: TRBV6-5; J gene: TRBJ2-7; CDR3 length: 14; CDR3 protein: CASSYTGIGYEQYF
V gene: TRBV18; J gene: TRBJ1-2; CDR3 length: 16; CDR3 protein: CASSQRTGNRGYGYTF
V gene: TRBV6-1; J gene: TRBJ1-2; CDR3 length: 14; CDR3 protein: CASSEGAGTGSYTF
V gene: TRBV7-6; J gene: TRBJ2-1; CDR3 length: 16; CDR3 protein: CASSFLTGRPDNEQFF
V gene: TRBV10-2; J gene: TRBJ2-1; CDR3 length: 14; CDR3 protein: CASGPGTEYNEQFF
V gene: TRBV10-1; J gene: TRBJ2-5; CDR3 length: 13; CDR3 protein: CASSGQAGETQYF
V gene: TRBV6-1; J gene: TRBJ2-1; CDR3 length: 19; CDR3 protein: CASSEMKRERGRHSNEQFF
V gene: TRBV19; J gene: TRBJ1-1; CDR3 length: 12; CDR3 protein: CASRDRMATAFF
V gene: TRBV4-1; J gene: TRBJ2-1; CDR3 length: 17; CDR3 protein: CASSQIPGLASYNEQFF
V gene: TRBV27; J gene: TRBJ1-5; CDR3 length: 15; CDR3 protein: CASSLTRGDRQPQHF
V gene: TRBV6-1; J gene: TRBJ2-5; CDR3 length: 15; CDR3 protein: CATEISGSVQETQYF
V gene: TRBV5-6; J gene: TRBJ2-7; CDR3 length: 16; CDR3 protein: CASSLTRVRLAYEQYF
V gene: TRBV5-4; J gene: TRBJ2-5; CDR3 length: 14; CDR3 protein: CASSLAQYQETQYF
V gene: TRBV2; J gene: TRBJ2-2; CDR3 length: 15; CDR3 protein: CARRNSGSNTGELFF
V gene: TRBV5-6; J gene: TRBJ2-1; CDR3 length: 15; CDR3 protein: CASSLVSSGIYEQFF
V gene: TRBV29-1; J gene: TRBJ1-2; CDR3 length: 14; CDR3 protein: CSVELQGTNYGYTF
V gene: TRBV27; J gene: TRBJ2-2; CDR3 length: 15; CDR3 protein: CASRTGTGWSGELFF
V gene: TRBV5-1; J gene: TRBJ2-7; CDR3 length: 15; CDR3 protein: CASVEYGGPAYEQYF